This is a list of T cell receptor beta chains from one sample in a study of T cell responses to AZD1222 COVID-19 vaccine. Sequencing was performed with immunoSEQ multiplex PCR; in TCRdb, only in-frame clones are kept and a portion is missing. Among around 160,000 clones listed, roughly 88% were seen once. Sequences were derived from peripheral blood, sampled on day 0 of AZD1222 vaccination. These TCRs come from an adult in good health. CDR3s include the opening cysteine and the closing phenylalanine or tryptophan. Fields, in order: clone size, J gene, D gene, V gene, CDR3 DNA, CDR3 protein. The D gene is left open where the match is weak. Clone size, where shown, is once, few, many, or a class for clones that have expanded.

clone size: NA
J gene: TRBJ1-1
D gene: NA
V gene: TRBV11-1
CDR3 DNA: TGTGCCAGCAGCCTCGCCGCGGGGGCCACTGAAGCTTTCTTT
CDR3 protein: CASSLAAGATEAFF

clone size: NA
J gene: TRBJ2-7
D gene: NA
V gene: TRBV28
CDR3 DNA: TGTGCCAGCAGCCCCCACGGACAGAGAGGCGAGCAGTACTTC
CDR3 protein: CASSPHGQRGEQYF

clone size: once
J gene: TRBJ2-7
D gene: NA
V gene: TRBV3-1/TRBV3-2
CDR3 DNA: TGTGCCAGCAGCCAAGCAAACAGGGAGGTTGACGAGCAGTACTTC
CDR3 protein: CASSQANREVDEQYF

clone size: NA
J gene: TRBJ2-5
D gene: TRBD2
V gene: TRBV6-5
CDR3 DNA: TGTGCCAGCGCCGCGACTAGCGGGGGATGGGAGACCCAGTACTTC
CDR3 protein: CASAATSGGWETQYF

clone size: NA
J gene: TRBJ1-1
D gene: NA
V gene: TRBV18
CDR3 DNA: TGTGCCAGCTCACCACGATCGACGGTGAACACTGAAGCTTTCTTT
CDR3 protein: CASSPRSTVNTEAFF

clone size: NA
J gene: TRBJ2-7
D gene: TRBD1
V gene: TRBV5-1
CDR3 DNA: TGCGCCAGCAGTACAGACAGGGAATACGAGCAGTACTTC
CDR3 protein: CASSTDREYEQYF

clone size: NA
J gene: TRBJ2-7
D gene: NA
V gene: TRBV14
CDR3 DNA: TGTGCCAGCAGCCAAGATTGGAGCAGGGCCTACGAGCAGTACTTC
CDR3 protein: CASSQDWSRAYEQYF

clone size: NA
J gene: TRBJ2-7
D gene: NA
V gene: TRBV2
CDR3 DNA: TGTGCCAGCAGTGGGCCTACCTACGAGCAGTACTTC
CDR3 protein: CASSGPTYEQYF

clone size: NA
J gene: TRBJ2-7
D gene: NA
V gene: TRBV19
CDR3 DNA: TGTGCCAGTAGTTATGCTGGGACTTTTGGGGACTACGAGCAGTACTTC
CDR3 protein: CASSYAGTFGDYEQYF

clone size: NA
J gene: TRBJ2-2
D gene: TRBD1
V gene: TRBV29-1
CDR3 DNA: TGCAGCGCCAGACAGGGGCGCGCCGGGGAGCTGTTTTTT
CDR3 protein: CSARQGRAGELFF

clone size: NA
J gene: TRBJ2-3
D gene: TRBD2
V gene: TRBV19
CDR3 DNA: TGTGCCAGTTCGGAGTACCTTACCGGGACTAGCGGGGACACAGATACGCAGTATTTT
CDR3 protein: CASSEYLTGTSGDTDTQYF

clone size: NA
J gene: TRBJ1-1
D gene: NA
V gene: TRBV19
CDR3 DNA: TGTGCCAGTAGTCCTCGAGCAGGGACCCTTGAAGCTTTCTTT
CDR3 protein: CASSPRAGTLEAFF

clone size: NA
J gene: TRBJ1-5
D gene: NA
V gene: TRBV7-9
CDR3 DNA: TGTGCCAGCAGCTTAGAAGGCGCTCAGCCCCAGCATTTT
CDR3 protein: CASSLEGAQPQHF

clone size: NA
J gene: TRBJ2-1
D gene: NA
V gene: TRBV29-1
CDR3 DNA: TGCAGCGTCCGGAGCAGAGCGACCCTTACTCCTAGCTCCTACAATGAGCAGTTCTTC
CDR3 protein: CSVRSRATLTPSSYNEQFF

clone size: NA
J gene: TRBJ2-3
D gene: TRBD1
V gene: TRBV2
CDR3 DNA: TGTGCCAGCAGTGGGACAGGGGTTGATACGCAGTATTTT
CDR3 protein: CASSGTGVDTQYF